These 23 T cell receptor beta chains share one sample of origin, sequenced in a study of blood T cell repertoires in COVID-19. Clones were sequenced by immunoSEQ multiplex PCR, and TCRdb holds only the in-frame ones, with some missing. The sample yields more than 60,000 clones, about 88% seen once. The specimen was peripheral blood. These receptors originate from a woman between 50 and 59 years old with active COVID-19.

J is TRBJ2-1 and V is TRBV18, with 8 bases fitting TRBD1. This CDR3 is built from 17 residues. Per germline, CDR1 KGHSH and CDR2 LQKENI. J gave up 4 bases and V 0 bases, and 8 bases lay outside the gene matches. The CDR3 DNA follows: TGTGCCAGCTCACCACCAAACAGGGGGATGGTTTACAATGAGCAGTTCTTC. It specifies CASSPPNRGMVYNEQFF.

This chain uses TRBV13 with TRBJ2-1; TRBD2 might be the D (5 bases). There are 13 residues in the CDR3. Trimming removed 7 bases at V and 2 bases at J, with 9 bases between. CDR1 PRHDT and CDR2 FYEKMQ come from the germline V gene (reference sequence). This CDR3 reads CASTSRAYNEQFF. The CDR3 DNA is TGTGCCAGCACCTCGAGGGCCTACAATGAGCAGTTCTTC.

The rearrangement joins TRBV5-1 to TRBJ1-6; 10 nucleotides align to TRBD1. Trimming cost V 0 bases and J 9 bases; bases outside gene matches: 3. Germline lookup yields CDR1 SGHRS and CDR2 YFSETQ. This CDR3 is built from 15 residues. The CDR3 loop reads CASSLAGTGVSPLHF. The CDR3 nucleotides read TGCGCCAGCAGCTTGGCCGGGACAGGGGTTTCACCCCTCCACTTT.

This chain links TRBV19 with TRBJ1-2; D call uncertain. V lost 10 bases, J lost 4 bases, and 10 bases lay in between. This CDR3 spans 11 amino acids. Germline CDR1 LNHDA, CDR2 SQIVND (reference sequence). Here the CDR3 DNA reads TGTGCCACCTCGGGGAGCTATGGCTACACCTTC. This translates into CATSGSYGYTF. Using reference TRBV19 and TRBJ1-2 for the parts outside the CDR3, the full variable domain is DGGITQSPKYLFRKEGQNVTLSCEQNLNHDAMYWYRQDPGQGLRLIYYSQIVNDFQKGDIAEGYSVSREKKESFPLTVTSAQKNPTAFYLCATSGSYGYTFGSGTRLTVV.

The rearrangement joins TRBV15 to TRBJ2-6; tentatively, D is TRBD1 (5 bases). Trimming removed 0 bases from V and 0 bases from J, with 6 bases in between. This CDR3 has 16 residues. Germline CDR1 LNHNV, CDR2 YYDKDF (reference sequence). The CDR3 DNA sequence: TGTGCCACCAGCAGAGATCAGGGCTCTGGGGCCAACGTCCTGACTTTC. The encoded protein is CATSRDQGSGANVLTF.

V usage is TRBV5-1 and J usage is TRBJ2-1; tentative D call: TRBD1 (6 bases). Trimming pared 0 bases from V and 9 bases from J, leaving 16 bases between. CDR1 is SGHRS and CDR2 is YFSETQ in the germline V gene. This CDR3 comprises 15 residues. The CDR3: CASSLGPGEGIEQFF. The CDR3 nucleotides read TGCGCCAGCAGCTTGGGTCCAGGGGAAGGAATTGAGCAGTTCTTC.

This clone appeared a single time. The genes are TRBV20-1 and TRBJ2-7; D might be TRBD2 (6 bases). The germline V and J ends were trimmed by 3 bases and 3 bases, with 9 bases remaining between them. The CDR3 is 12 amino acids. Germline loops: CDR1 DFQATT, CDR2 SNEGSKA (reference sequence). CDR3 sequence reads: CSASSGFYEQYF. The DNA for the CDR3 is TGCAGTGCTAGTAGCGGTTTCTACGAGCAGTACTTC.

The J gene is TRBJ1-1, the V gene TRBV6-5, with 7 bases matching TRBD1. Germline V gene data show CDR1 as MNHEY and CDR2 as SVGAGI. This CDR3 region has 15 residues. With V trimmed by 7 bases and J by 3 bases, 11 bases remained unmatched. DNA of the CDR3: TGTGCCAGCACCAGGGACAGCAAAGTTCACACTGAAGCTTTCTTT. It yields the protein CASTRDSKVHTEAFF.

The genes are TRBV6-5 and TRBJ2-7; a possible D gene is TRBD2 (6 bases). V was cut by 7 bases and J by 1 base, with 11 bases left in between. Germline CDR1 and CDR2: MNHEY and SVGAGI. The CDR3 runs 13 residues. The CDR3 bases are TGTGCCAGCACGGGGGTATTGTCCTACGAGCAGTACTTC. Its translation: CASTGVLSYEQYF.

The genes are TRBV6-5 and TRBJ2-1; maybe TRBD1 (6 bases). The V end was cut by 6 bases, the J end by 7 bases, with 13 bases between. Germline CDR1 reads MNHEY; CDR2 reads SVGAGI. This CDR3 contains 13 residues. The CDR3 reads CASRKTGGNEQFF. The CDR3 nucleotides read TGTGCCAGCAGAAAGACAGGTGGAAATGAGCAGTTCTTC.

The chain joins TRBV6-5 to TRBJ2-1, with 13 nucleotides matching TRBD2. Trimming at V came to 7 bases and at J to 8 bases, leaving 2 bases not matched to a gene. The CDR3 has 13 residues. Germline CDR1 is MNHEY and CDR2 is SVGAGI. The CDR3 DNA sequence: TGTGCCAGCATTGGGACTAGCGGGGATGAGCAGTTCTTC. This codes for CASIGTSGDEQFF.

V usage is TRBV2 and J usage is TRBJ2-7; 8 bases align to TRBD1. The germline gives CDR1 SNHLY, CDR2 FYNNEI. The V segment lost 7 bases and the J segment 2 bases; nucleotides outside the gene matches: 4. There are 13 residues in the CDR3. This CDR3 is CASKRTGPYEQYF. The CDR3, as DNA: TGTGCCAGCAAGAGGACAGGGCCCTACGAGCAGTACTTC.

V gene TRBV2 combines with J gene TRBJ1-4, with D maybe TRBD1 (5 bases). The CDR3 totals 15 residues. The germline V gene has CDR1 SNHLY and CDR2 FYNNEI. Trimming stripped 7 bases from V and 12 bases from J, with 24 bases between. The DNA of the CDR3 is TGTGCCAGCAAGCCCGAACCGGGACTCACAGCGGAACTGTTTTTT. It specifies CASKPEPGLTAELFF.

CDR3 nucleotide sequence: TGCAGCGGGCAGAAAGGGACAGGAATGTGGCCCGGGGAGCTGTTTTTT. Protein: CSGQKGTGMWPGELFF. The chain couples TRBV29-1 to TRBJ2-2; TRBD1 matches 8 bases. V dropped 7 bases and J dropped 6; count of bases not matched to a gene: 16. The CDR3 contains 16 residues. Germline V gene lookup returns CDR1 SQVTM and CDR2 ANQGSEA.

The rearrangement links TRBV3-1 (or the pseudogene TRBV3-2) to TRBJ2-1; the match to TRBD2 covers 8 bases. The CDR3 length is 15 residues. Germline CDR1 reads LGHDT; CDR2 reads YNNKEL (reference sequence). Trimming at V came to 5 bases and at J to 4 bases, leaving 7 bases not matched to a gene. CDR3 amino acids: CASSRASGGYNEQFF. The DNA of the CDR3 is TGTGCCAGCAGCAGAGCGAGCGGGGGATACAATGAGCAGTTCTTC.

The V gene is TRBV1, the J gene TRBJ1-3. TRBV1 is an annotated pseudogene. This CDR3 comprises 15 residues. CDR3 loop: CTSSPRVSSGNTIYF. The CDR3 DNA sequence: TGCACCAGCAGCCCCCGGGTCAGCTCTGGAAACACCATATATTTT.

The chain couples TRBV7-8 to TRBJ2-1; possible D gene TRBD1, 5 bases. Trimming took off 3 bases at V and 3 bases at J, with 6 bases between the two ends. CDR3 length: 13 amino acids. Germline V gene lookup returns CDR1 SGHVS and CDR2 FQNEAQ. CDR3 amino acids: CASSFGHYNEQFF. The CDR3 DNA is TGTGCCAGCAGCTTCGGACACTACAATGAGCAGTTCTTC.

The V gene is TRBV9, the J gene TRBJ2-3, with 7 nucleotides matching TRBD2. The CDR3 spans 16 residues. Per the germline V gene, CDR1 is SGDLS and CDR2 is YYNGEE. Trimming removed 3 bases from V and 0 bases from J; junction bases left unmatched: 7. CDR3 amino acids: CASSGEAGASTDTQYF. CDR3 DNA: TGTGCCAGCAGCGGGGAGGCGGGAGCAAGCACAGATACGCAGTATTTT.

The chain couples TRBV5-1 to TRBJ2-6; D possibly corresponds to TRBD1 (6 bases). The CDR3 covers 17 residues. The V and J ends lost 4 bases and 2 bases respectively, with 16 bases between them. Per the germline V gene, CDR1 is SGHRS and CDR2 is YFSETQ. CDR3 sequence: CASSQDSLAPGANVLTF. CDR3 DNA: TGCGCCAGCAGCCAGGACAGTCTAGCCCCTGGGGCCAACGTCCTGACTTTC. Complete variable domain (other parts from reference TRBV5-1 and TRBJ2-6): KAGVTQTPRYLIKTRGQQVTLSCSPISGHRSVSWYQQTPGQGLQFLFEYFSETQRNKGNFPGRFSGRQFSNSRSEMNVSTLELGDSALYLCASSQDSLAPGANVLTFGAGSRLTVL.

The chain couples TRBV5-1 to TRBJ2-1; D remains ambiguous. Trimming removed 0 bases from V and 4 bases from J, with 8 bases in between. CDR3 length equals 14 residues. Germline V gives CDR1 SGHRS, CDR2 YFSETQ. The CDR3 sequence is CASSLGQAYNEQFF. In DNA form, the CDR3 reads TGCGCCAGCAGCTTGGGTCAGGCATACAATGAGCAGTTCTTC.

The rearrangement joins TRBV9 to TRBJ2-1, with TRBD2 matching over 13 bases. CDR1 is SGDLS, CDR2 YYNGEE, per germline. The CDR3 runs 16 residues. V shed 0 bases, J shed 7 bases, and the junction held 4 bases outside the gene matches. The CDR3 nucleotides read TGTGCCAGCAGCGTAGAACTAGCGGGAGGGTTGAATGAGCAGTTCTTC. Translating gives CASSVELAGGLNEQFF.

The chain combines TRBV29-1 with TRBJ1-2; TRBD1 agrees at 10 bases. The CDR3 has 13 residues. The J segment lost 5 bases and the V segment lost 7 bases, leaving 7 bases of the junction unmatched. Germline lookup yields CDR1 SQVTM and CDR2 ANQGSEA. The CDR3 bases are TGCAGCGCCCGGGACAGGGGTGGGTATGGCTACACCTTC. Amino acids: CSARDRGGYGYTF.

The chain joins TRBV11-3 to TRBJ2-1, with TRBD1 identical over 9 bases. With V trimmed by 2 bases and J by 4 bases, 3 bases remained unmatched. Germline values: CDR1 SGHNT, CDR2 YENEEA. This CDR3 contains 15 residues. CDR3 sequence (DNA): TGTGCCAGCAGCTTAAGCGGACAGGGGTACAATGAGCAGTTCTTC. Protein product: CASSLSGQGYNEQFF.